The clone carrying this T cell receptor beta chain has just a few counts. This may arise from a read error, as a much more abundant clone is one base away. Three rounds of nested PCR, following a modified ARM-PCR protocol, produced the TCRbeta library. TCRdb reprocessed the multiplex PCR reads with MiXCR, giving one entry per CDR3 protein. Among approximately 100,000 distinct CDR3 sequences listed, around 57% were seen once. The data were obtained in a study of tumor and adjacent non-tumor tissue in lung cancer. Study summary: Patients were aged roughly 31 to 76, 9 to 10 men and about five women, stage I to III.

This sample's RNA came from whole unsorted tissue. Distant lung tissue was collected more than 3 cm away from the tumor edge. Newly diagnosed lung cancer patients had thoracic surgery in China, August–late 2014, without prior chemotherapy. The origin of this receptor is a man aged 55 to 70 with non-small cell lung cancer. Sequencing input: distant non-tumor lung tissue.

In nucleotides, the CDR3 is TGTGCCAGCAGTGACGGACTGTTCCAAGAGACCCAGTACTTC. Translating it yields CASSDGLFQETQYF. V usage is TRBV6-5 and J usage is TRBJ2-5, with D perhaps TRBD2 (5 bases). The germline gives CDR1 MNHEY, CDR2 SVGAGI. V lost 5 bases to trimming and J lost 1 base, with 11 bases between them. CDR3 length equals 14 residues.